This TCR beta chain was observed in a study of T cells in Graves' hyperthyroidism and ophthalmopathy (dated by TCRdb to 2018 to 2020). Some background on the complete study: Peripheral blood samples were taken at initial diagnosis, before any treatment was given. To identify distinguishing TCR V-J signatures, a discovery cohort of 100 patients was used, comprising 43 with Graves' ophthalmopathy and 57 with stable Graves' hyperthyroidism. Prospective prediction of ophthalmopathy was tested in an independent validation cohort consisting of fewer than 20 hyperthyroidism patients and over 15 patients who later progressed to ophthalmopathy. For training and testing, the 100 or so patients in the discovery cohort were randomly divided in a 7:3 ratio. In about 6 Graves' hyperthyroidism patients, the study also compared T-cell repertoires from thyroid tissue with T-cell repertoires from blood. After sampling, hyperthyroidism patients received methimazole starting at 30 mg daily, and ophthalmopathy patients received high-dose intravenous methylprednisolone. The paper describes TCR Vbeta CDR3 sequencing of 135 peripheral blood samples, made up of under 50 ophthalmopathy patients, more than 70 hyperthyroidism patients and 17 progressor patients. General study outcomes and caveats: A model built on a 13 V-J signature distinguished ophthalmopathy from stable hyperthyroidism, reaching roughly 88% sensitivity and around 81% specificity in cross-validation and 80%/75% in testing. In validation, progression to ophthalmopathy was predicted by the model with 70.59% sensitivity and roughly 76% specificity, a median of approximately 6.5 months before onset. Most expanded thyroid clonotypes (frequency above 0.001) were also detected in blood, suggesting blood repertoires may reflect thyroid immune responses. No statistical method was used to fix the sample size in advance, and group allocation was not hidden from the investigators.

Note on this clonotype: Its antigen remains unidentified. Base qualities are not at hand, and no much larger clone is one base apart.

Stable Graves' hyperthyroidism was defined as no progression to ophthalmopathy during 18 months of follow-up. Hyperthyroidism patients were newly diagnosed, with disease duration under 2 months, and aged 18 to 65 years. Any patient with an uncontrolled infection, another autoimmune disease, pregnancy or lactation was excluded. Diagnoses were established on the basis of clinical symptoms, serum thyroxine and TRAb, thyroid ultrasound, and orbital computed tomography. Ficoll-Paque density gradient centrifugation was used to isolate PBMCs from about 10 ml of fresh peripheral blood. Trizol reagent was used to extract total RNA, and RNA quality was then checked on an Agilent 2100 Bioanalyzer. From the germline V gene, CDR1 is SNHLY and CDR2 is FYNNEI. The CDR3 numbers 15 residues from cysteine through phenylalanine. The sequence is cut down to CDR3 DNA, 45 bases in frame from base 1. V loses 6 bases, J loses 5 bases, and the germline ends lie 16 bases apart.

The TCR beta CDR3 regions were amplified from RNA transcripts. The first round of RT-PCR for the TCR CDR3 was performed with the HTBI primer set and the Qiagen OneStep RT-PCR kit. Libraries were constructed in a second round of multiplex PCR, after which size selection and purification were carried out. The libraries were sequenced on an Illumina HiSeq2000 using paired-end 100 bp reads. The authors' analysis ran thus. SOAPnuke was used to process the raw data, with reads discarded if the reads contained adapters or uncalled bases, had a mean Phred below 15, or lacked an exact constant-primer or identifier match. High-quality paired reads were merged using COPE v1.2.5, and each unique nucleotide sequence was defined as a clonotype. MiTCR v1.1 was used to align the clonotypes against IMGT TRBV, TRBD and TRBJ reference segments. The analysis was restricted to V-J combinations with a frequency above 0.0001, which together covered 99% to 99.2% of the repertoires. The TCS score was defined as F50 (clonal expansion) divided by E x V (chaos), with BLOSUM62-based TCRdist calculated between CDR3 peptides within each V-J. Welch's t-statistics and random forest reduced several hundred V-J features to 13, which were used in a naive Bayes classifier (R e1071). The public reads were reanalyzed by TCRdb: fastp trimming at Q25, MiXCR alignment, in-frame beta chains only. CDR3 protein duplicates are merged, each entry listing the most common genes and DNA. The V and J calls, along with clone size, are taken from TCRdb and not from the paper's own processing. Recorded for this sample are under 450,000 distinct CDR3 sequences; 15% to 17% of them occurred a single time. The ten largest clones capture about 7.7% of the sample.

This chain joins TRBV2 to TRBJ2-2; the D element could tentatively be TRBD1 or TRBD2, as 6 bases agree for each. Material: blood. This TCR was sampled from a woman younger than 30 with Graves' hyperthyroidism. The CDR3: CASSAGGTQTGELFF. Read as DNA, the sequence is TGTGCCAGCAGCGCCGGGGGCACTCAAACCGGGGAGCTGTTTTTT.